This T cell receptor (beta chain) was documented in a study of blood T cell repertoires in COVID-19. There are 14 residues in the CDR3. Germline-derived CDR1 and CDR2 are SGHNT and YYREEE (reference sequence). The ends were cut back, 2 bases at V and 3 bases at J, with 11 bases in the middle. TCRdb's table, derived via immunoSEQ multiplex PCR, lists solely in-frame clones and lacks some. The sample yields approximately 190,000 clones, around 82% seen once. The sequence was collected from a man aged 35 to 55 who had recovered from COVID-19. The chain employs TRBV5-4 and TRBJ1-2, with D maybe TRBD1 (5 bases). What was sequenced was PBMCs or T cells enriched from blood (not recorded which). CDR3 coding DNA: TGTGCCAGCAGCTTTTCACAGGACCACTATGGCTACACCTTC. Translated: CASSFSQDHYGYTF.